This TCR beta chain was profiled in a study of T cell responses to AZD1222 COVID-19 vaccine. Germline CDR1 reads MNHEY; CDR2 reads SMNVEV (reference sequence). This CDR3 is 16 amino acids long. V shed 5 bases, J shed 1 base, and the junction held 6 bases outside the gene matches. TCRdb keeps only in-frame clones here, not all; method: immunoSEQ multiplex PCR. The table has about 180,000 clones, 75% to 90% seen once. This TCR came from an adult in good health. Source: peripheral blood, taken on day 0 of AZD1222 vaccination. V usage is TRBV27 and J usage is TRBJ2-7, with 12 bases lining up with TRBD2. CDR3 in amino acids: CASSILAGGLSYEQYF. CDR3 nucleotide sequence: TGTGCCAGCAGTATCCTAGCGGGGGGGCTTTCCTACGAGCAGTACTTC.